The present entry profiles one T cell receptor (beta chain) with its context. The record originates from a study of blood T cell repertoires in COVID-19. Study-level background: The United States, Italy and Spain supplied acute and convalescent COVID-19 samples. T cells, B-cell-depleted T cells, or PBMCs provided the cDNA or gDNA that served as material.

Source study methods: Quantification of nucleated cells was approximated via reference gene primer amplification. Clones were sequenced by immunoSEQ multiplex PCR, and TCRdb holds only the in-frame ones, with some missing. V and J calls and clone size follow that table, whereas D and trimming were derived from the DNA. Counted here are roughly 54,000 clones, more than 75% occurring once; the ten biggest clones make up roughly 2%. V lost 4 bases to trimming and J lost 4 bases; unmatched junction nucleotides: 7. Germline CDR1 reads SGDLS; CDR2 reads YYNGEE. This CDR3 region has 16 residues. This sequence was found in a woman aged 55-75 years with acute or convalescent COVID-19. The chain joins TRBV9 to TRBJ1-5, with 11 bases fitting TRBD1. The sample taken for sequencing was peripheral blood. CDR3 DNA: TGTGCCAGCAGCCCAGGACAGGGGGCGTTGAATCAGCCCCAGCATTTT. Translating it yields CASSPGQGALNQPQHF.